The rows below give T cell receptor beta chains drawn from one sample of a study of shared clonotypes between healthy human individuals. Clones were read by immunoSEQ multiplex PCR, and TCRdb kept only the in-frame ones, dropping some. The sample yields hundreds of thousands of clones, roughly 72% seen once. Sequencing was carried out using memory CD4+ T cells sorted from blood. The receptor source for this set is a woman aged 30 to 39 in good health. Each CDR3 is given with its conserved first and last residue. Some rows have no size entry. The others give once, few or many, or a class for an expanded clone.

CDR3 protein	V gene	clone size	J gene
CASTMRGEKLFF	TRBV2	few	TRBJ1-4
CASSPYQQTYEQYF	TRBV18	few	TRBJ2-7
CASSLHYSNQPQHF	TRBV28	-	TRBJ1-5
CASSSATTTYEQYF	TRBV6-6	-	TRBJ2-7
CASSSGSSYNEQFF	TRBV5-5	-	TRBJ2-1
CASSDSTSGISKNIQYF	TRBV2	few	TRBJ2-4
CASSLQGGFYETQYF	TRBV5-1	few	TRBJ2-5
CATYDPARNTEAFF	TRBV19	-	TRBJ1-1
CASSARDRQPQHF	TRBV7-9	-	TRBJ1-5
CASSPGTGAPRGTYEQYF	TRBV11-3	-	TRBJ2-7
CASSYFTGGRTDTQYF	TRBV6-6	-	TRBJ2-3
CATSETADNEQFF	TRBV15	-	TRBJ2-1
CSVPILGASGAGELFF	TRBV29-1	-	TRBJ2-2
CASSTRQGEAPPNQPQHF	TRBV2	-	TRBJ1-5
CASSPSLMNTEAFF	TRBV5-4	-	TRBJ1-1
CATSRLATTGELFF	TRBV15	once	TRBJ2-2
CASSERASGSGEQFF	TRBV9	many	TRBJ2-1
CSASTGEAGYTF	TRBV29-1	once	TRBJ1-2
CASSQAMTQYF	TRBV4-1	-	TRBJ2-5
CASSLSRGNYGYTF	TRBV28	-	TRBJ1-2
CASSIDLSPTGVKGYTF	TRBV19	-	TRBJ1-2
CASSGPLGTHEQYF	TRBV6-1	-	TRBJ2-7
CASSPKGQKVRQPQHF	TRBV28	-	TRBJ1-5
CASSLEYEQYF	TRBV5-5	-	TRBJ2-7
CASSPYSVRTDTQYF	TRBV18	once	TRBJ2-3
CASRRTGLDTEAFF	TRBV5-1	-	TRBJ1-1
CASSLSGPRDTSYEQYF	TRBV27	-	TRBJ2-7
CASSLAGSSYNEQFF	TRBV5-1	many	TRBJ2-1
CASSFRDNYGYTF	TRBV7-2	-	TRBJ1-2